Listed below are T cell receptor beta chains from one sample, sequenced in a study of T cell responses to AZD1222 COVID-19 vaccine. TCRdb's table, derived via immunoSEQ multiplex PCR, lists solely in-frame clones and lacks some. The table has some 98,000 clones, nearly 90% seen once; the top ten hold about an eighth. The source material was peripheral blood, sampled on day 0 of AZD1222 vaccination. The receptor set was obtained from an adult in good health. Both conserved end residues are part of each CDR3. D genes are given only for firm matches. Size is omitted from some rows. Given values are once, few, many or a class for expanded clones.

J gene	clone size	D gene	V gene	CDR3 DNA	CDR3 protein
TRBJ1-4	-	-	TRBV9	TGTGCCAGCAGCGTCGGTAATGAAAAACTGTTTTTT	CASSVGNEKLFF
TRBJ2-5	-	-	TRBV5-1	TGCGCCAGCAACGGGTTGGGAGAGACCCAGTACTTC	CASNGLGETQYF
TRBJ1-1	-	-	TRBV28	TGTGCCAGCAGTTTAGGAAGGGGCGGCACTGAAGCTTTCTTT	CASSLGRGGTEAFF
TRBJ1-1	-	TRBD1	TRBV9	TGTGCCAGCAGCGAGGGACAGGGAGACACTGAAGCTTTCTTT	CASSEGQGDTEAFF
TRBJ1-4	-	-	TRBV5-1	TGCGCCAGCAGCCGGCGGGACGGAAATGAAAAACTGTTTTTT	CASSRRDGNEKLFF
TRBJ1-5	-	-	TRBV27	TGTGCCAGCAGTTTCGGCAGGGGCAATCAGCCCCAGCATTTT	CASSFGRGNQPQHF
TRBJ2-3	-	-	TRBV15	TGTGCCACCAGCATAGACACAGATACGCAGTATTTT	CATSIDTDTQYF
TRBJ1-2	-	-	TRBV7-2	TGTGCCAGCAGCTTAGATGCGTCGGGATTATATGGCTACACCTTC	CASSLDASGLYGYTF
TRBJ1-1	few	-	TRBV19	TGTGCCAGTAGGGATCGACAGGCTTGGAACACTGAAGCTTTCTTT	CASRDRQAWNTEAFF
TRBJ2-7	-	TRBD1	TRBV25-1	TGTGCCAGCACCCCCGGGACAGGCCACTACGAGCAGTACTTC	CASTPGTGHYEQYF
TRBJ2-5	-	-	TRBV18	TGTGCCAGCTCACCCGTCGGGGGGCGAGGCGAGACCCAGTACTTC	CASSPVGGRGETQYF
TRBJ2-6	once	TRBD1	TRBV9	TGTGCCAGCAGCGCTAACAGGGGCACTAACTCTGGGGCCAACGTCCTGACTTTC	CASSANRGTNSGANVLTF
TRBJ1-3	-	TRBD1	TRBV5-1	TGCGCCAGCAGCTTGATGATGGCCCAGACAGGGGGCTCAATTGGAAACACCATATATTTT	CASSLMMAQTGGSIGNTIYF
TRBJ1-2	few	TRBD1	TRBV5-1	TGCGCCAGCAGCCCCTCCGGGACAGCGACCCACTATGGCTACACCTTC	CASSPSGTATHYGYTF
TRBJ2-7	-	-	TRBV28	TGTGCCAGCAGTCTGACCAAAAGCCCTTACGAGCAGTACTTC	CASSLTKSPYEQYF
TRBJ1-4	-	-	TRBV7-3	TGTGCCAGCAGCCAGGGATATAATGAAAAACTGTTTTTT	CASSQGYNEKLFF
TRBJ2-3	once	-	TRBV12-3/TRBV12-4	TGTGCCAGCAGCAAATACACAGATACGCAGTATTTT	CASSKYTDTQYF
TRBJ2-5	-	TRBD1	TRBV7-3	TGTGCCAGCAGCTTGAACGGACAGGGCCAAGAGACCCAGTACTTC	CASSLNGQGQETQYF
TRBJ1-1	-	-	TRBV2	TGTGCCAGCAACCCCAGGCGGAACACTGAAGCTTTCTTT	CASNPRRNTEAFF
TRBJ2-5	-	TRBD1	TRBV11-3	TGTGCCAGCAGCGAAACCGGGACAGGGGGCAGCGAGACCCAGTACTTC	CASSETGTGGSETQYF
TRBJ1-1	-	TRBD1	TRBV19	TGTGCCAGTAGTGTCCGGGACAGGGGGCGCGGCACTGAAGCTTTCTTT	CASSVRDRGRGTEAFF
TRBJ2-2	-	TRBD2	TRBV2	TGTGCCAGCAGGAGACTAGCGGGGGGTACCGGGGAGCTGTTTTTT	CASRRLAGGTGELFF
TRBJ1-3	-	TRBD1	TRBV5-1	TGCGCCAGCAGCTTGGTAGGAGGGGACAGAGACACCATATATTTT	CASSLVGGDRDTIYF
TRBJ1-2	-	-	TRBV3-1/TRBV3-2	TGTGCCAGCAGCCAAGACTTGGGCCAAGGGCTTAACTATGGCTACACCTTC	CASSQDLGQGLNYGYTF
TRBJ2-1	-	-	TRBV9	TGTGCCAGCAGCCCCACTTACTGGCTAACTCACAATGAGCAGTTCTTC	CASSPTYWLTHNEQFF
TRBJ2-7	-	TRBD1	TRBV9	TGTGCCAGCAGCGTAGGACAGGGCCCCTACGAGCAGTACTTC	CASSVGQGPYEQYF
TRBJ1-4	-	-	TRBV4-1	TGCGCCAGCAGCCCAGGGGAACAGGGCCTACCTAATGAAAAACTGTTTTTT	CASSPGEQGLPNEKLFF
TRBJ1-3	-	-	TRBV6-6	TGTGCCAGCAGTAGCCTCGGAAACACCATATATTTT	CASSSLGNTIYF
TRBJ1-2	-	TRBD1	TRBV5-1	TGCGCCAGCAGCTTGCGTATGACAGGGCTAAACTATGGCTACACCTTC	CASSLRMTGLNYGYTF
TRBJ2-2	-	-	TRBV4-1	TGCGCCAGCAGCCAAGTCGGTAGGGGCACCGGGGAGCTGTTTTTT	CASSQVGRGTGELFF
TRBJ2-2	-	TRBD1	TRBV5-1	TGCGCCAGCAGCAGGGAGACAGGGGGCACCGGGGAGCTGTTTTTT	CASSRETGGTGELFF
TRBJ1-1	-	-	TRBV7-2	TGTGCCAGCAGCTTAGGAAGGAACACTGAAGCTTTCTTT	CASSLGRNTEAFF
TRBJ1-5	-	-	TRBV7-8	TGTGCCAGCAGCTACGCGGGGGGGAATCAGCCCCAGCATTTT	CASSYAGGNQPQHF
TRBJ2-1	once	-	TRBV9	TGTGCCAGCAGCGTAGATGGCGGGGTCTACAATGAGCAGTTCTTC	CASSVDGGVYNEQFF
TRBJ1-1	-	-	TRBV10-2	TGCGCCAGCAGTGAAACGAGAGGGAGTAAGAACACTGAAGCTTTCTTT	CASSETRGSKNTEAFF
TRBJ2-6	-	TRBD1	TRBV28	TGTGCCAGCATTGCAGGGGGTTCTGGGGCCAACGTCCTGACTTTC	CASIAGGSGANVLTF
TRBJ1-2	-	-	TRBV28	TGTGCCAGCAGTTCCGGACAGTATGGCTACACCTTC	CASSSGQYGYTF
TRBJ1-6	-	-	TRBV7-2	TGTGCCAGCAGCTTAGGGACAGCCAGTAATTCACCCCTCCACTTT	CASSLGTASNSPLHF
TRBJ2-3	-	TRBD1	TRBV7-3	TGTGCCAGCAGCTTAACGGCAGGGGGCTTGACAGATACGCAGTATTTT	CASSLTAGGLTDTQYF
TRBJ2-7	-	-	TRBV18	TGTGCCAGCTCACCACCTATTGGACACGAGCAGTACTTC	CASSPPIGHEQYF
TRBJ2-2	-	TRBD1	TRBV10-3	TGTGCCATCCGGGACAGGGCGAGTACCGGGGAGCTGTTTTTT	CAIRDRASTGELFF
TRBJ2-7	few	-	TRBV19	TGTGCCAGTAGTCAGACTCCAGGGCTCGAATGGGGGAACTCCTACGAGCAGTACTTC	CASSQTPGLEWGNSYEQYF
TRBJ1-1	-	-	TRBV7-3	TGTGCCAGCAGCTTAAAATCGACGGGAGTGACTGAAGCTTTCTTT	CASSLKSTGVTEAFF
TRBJ2-1	once	-	TRBV2	TGTGCCAGCACCCCGTCGCGGGGATTCGATGAGCAGTTCTTC	CASTPSRGFDEQFF
TRBJ1-2	-	-	TRBV25-1	TGTGCCAGCCTGGGGGTGGCGACAGACTATGTTTCGGGCTACACCTTC	CASLGVATDYVSGYTF
TRBJ2-7	few	-	TRBV3-1/TRBV3-2	TGTGCCAGCAGCCAGGGATACGAGCAGTACTTC	CASSQGYEQYF
TRBJ2-7	-	TRBD2	TRBV6-5	TGTGCCAGCGGCCGCGGGGGGATAACCTACGAGCAGTACTTC	CASGRGGITYEQYF
TRBJ1-4	-	TRBD1	TRBV19	TGTGCCAGTAGTATTCGCGGACAGGGTGAAAAACTGTTTTTT	CASSIRGQGEKLFF
TRBJ2-7	-	TRBD1	TRBV18	TGTGCCAGCTCACTCGACAGGGGGTACGAGCAGTACTTC	CASSLDRGYEQYF
TRBJ2-5	-	TRBD2	TRBV19	TGTGCCAGTAGTATATCGGGAGGGGAGACCCAGTACTTC	CASSISGGETQYF
TRBJ2-3	-	-	TRBV12-3/TRBV12-4	TGTGCCAGCAGACTTACTACGGGTACGCAGTATTTT	CASRLTTGTQYF
TRBJ1-4	-	TRBD1	TRBV5-1	TGCGCCAGCAGCCCGGGACAGTTTAATGAAAAACTGTTTTTT	CASSPGQFNEKLFF
TRBJ1-2	-	-	TRBV5-4	TGTGCCAGCAGCTTGTACGGACCCGCTAACTATGGCTACACCTTC	CASSLYGPANYGYTF
TRBJ2-1	once	TRBD2	TRBV19	TGTGCCAGTAGTTATAGGACGGGACTAGCATACAATGAGCAGTTCTTC	CASSYRTGLAYNEQFF
TRBJ1-1	-	-	TRBV5-1	TGCGCCAGCAGCTTGGGAGGAGGGGCGAACACTGAAGCTTTCTTT	CASSLGGGANTEAFF
TRBJ1-2	-	-	TRBV28	TGTGCCAGCAGTTTAGGCGGCACCGCCTATGGCTACACCTTC	CASSLGGTAYGYTF
TRBJ1-5	-	TRBD1	TRBV29-1	TGCAGCGTAGCGACAGGGGGCAATCAGCCCCAGCATTTT	CSVATGGNQPQHF